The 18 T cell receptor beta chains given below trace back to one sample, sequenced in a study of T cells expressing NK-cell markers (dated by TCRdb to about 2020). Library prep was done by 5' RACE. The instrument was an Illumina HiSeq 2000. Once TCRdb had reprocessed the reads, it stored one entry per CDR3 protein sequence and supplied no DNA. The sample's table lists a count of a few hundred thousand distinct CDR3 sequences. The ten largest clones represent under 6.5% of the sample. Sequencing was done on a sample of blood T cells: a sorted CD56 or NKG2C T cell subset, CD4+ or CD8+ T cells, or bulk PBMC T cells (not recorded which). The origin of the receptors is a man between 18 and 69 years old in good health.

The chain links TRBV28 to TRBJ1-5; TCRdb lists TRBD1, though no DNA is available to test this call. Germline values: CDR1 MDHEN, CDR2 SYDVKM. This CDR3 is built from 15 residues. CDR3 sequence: CAVQGGLRRNQPQHF.

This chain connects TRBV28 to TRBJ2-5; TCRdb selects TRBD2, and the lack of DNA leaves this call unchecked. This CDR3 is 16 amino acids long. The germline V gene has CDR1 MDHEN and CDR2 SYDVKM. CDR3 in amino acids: CASSLLLADNQETQYF.

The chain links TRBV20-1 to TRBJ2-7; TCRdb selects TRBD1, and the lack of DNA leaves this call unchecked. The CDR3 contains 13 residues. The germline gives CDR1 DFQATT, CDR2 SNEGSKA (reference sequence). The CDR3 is CSAPIGVGYEQYF.

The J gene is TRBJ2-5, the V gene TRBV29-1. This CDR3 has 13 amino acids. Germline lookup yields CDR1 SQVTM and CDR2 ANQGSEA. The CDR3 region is CSVGPSEYGTQYF.

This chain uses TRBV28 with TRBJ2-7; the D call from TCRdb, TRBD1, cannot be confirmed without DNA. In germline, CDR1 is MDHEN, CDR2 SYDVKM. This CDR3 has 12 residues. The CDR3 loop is CASREQGREQYF.

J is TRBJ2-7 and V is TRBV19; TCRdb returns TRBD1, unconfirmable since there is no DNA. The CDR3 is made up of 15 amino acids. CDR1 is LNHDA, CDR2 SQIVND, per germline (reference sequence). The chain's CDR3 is CASRPWTGGFYEQYF.

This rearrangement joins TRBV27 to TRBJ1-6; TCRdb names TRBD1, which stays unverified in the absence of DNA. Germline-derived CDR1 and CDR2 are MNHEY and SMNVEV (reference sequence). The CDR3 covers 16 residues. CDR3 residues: CASSFIWPGKGSPLHF.

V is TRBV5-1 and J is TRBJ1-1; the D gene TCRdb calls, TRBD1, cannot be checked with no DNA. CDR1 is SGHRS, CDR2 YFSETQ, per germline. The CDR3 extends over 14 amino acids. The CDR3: CASSGAGQNTEAFF. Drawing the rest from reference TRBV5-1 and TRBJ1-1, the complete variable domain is KAGVTQTPRYLIKTRGQQVTLSCSPISGHRSVSWYQQTPGQGLQFLFEYFSETQRNKGNFPGRFSGRQFSNSRSEMNVSTLELGDSALYLCASSGAGQNTEAFFGQGTRLTVV.

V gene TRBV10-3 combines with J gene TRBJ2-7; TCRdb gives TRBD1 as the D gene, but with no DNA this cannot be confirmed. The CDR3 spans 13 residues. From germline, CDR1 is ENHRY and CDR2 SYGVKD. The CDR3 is CASQGAVSYEQYF.

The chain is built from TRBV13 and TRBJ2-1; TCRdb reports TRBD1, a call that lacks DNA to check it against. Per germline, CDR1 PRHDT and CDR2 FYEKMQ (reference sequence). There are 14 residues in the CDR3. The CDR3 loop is CASSWPDTLGEQFF. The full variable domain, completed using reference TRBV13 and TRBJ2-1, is AAGVIQSPRHLIKEKRETATLKCYPIPRHDTVYWYQQGPGQDPQFLISFYEKMQSDKGSIPDRFSAQQFSDYHSELNMSSLELGDSALYFCASSWPDTLGEQFFGPGTRLTVL.

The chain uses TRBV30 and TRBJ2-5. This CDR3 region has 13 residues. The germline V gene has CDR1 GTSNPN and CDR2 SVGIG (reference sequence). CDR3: CAWSSVFQETQYF.

CDR3: CATSRGSGTGNTGELFF. J is TRBJ2-2 and V is TRBV15; without DNA, the TCRdb call of TRBD1 cannot be checked. CDR3 length: 17 residues. Germline CDR1 is LNHNV and CDR2 is YYDKDF (reference sequence).

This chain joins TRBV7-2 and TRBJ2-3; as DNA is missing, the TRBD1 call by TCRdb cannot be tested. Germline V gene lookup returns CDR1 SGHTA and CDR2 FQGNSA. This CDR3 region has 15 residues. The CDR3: CASNPQGLGTDTQYF.

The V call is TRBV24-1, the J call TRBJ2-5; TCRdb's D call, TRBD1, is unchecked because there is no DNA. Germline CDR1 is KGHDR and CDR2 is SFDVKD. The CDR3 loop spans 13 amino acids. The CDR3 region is CATNRGLGETQYF.

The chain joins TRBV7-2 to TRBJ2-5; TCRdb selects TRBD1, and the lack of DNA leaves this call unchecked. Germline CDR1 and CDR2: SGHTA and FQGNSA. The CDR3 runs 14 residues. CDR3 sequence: CASSLDSGGGTQYF. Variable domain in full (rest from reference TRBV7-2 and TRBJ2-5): GAGVSQSPSNKVTEKGKDVELRCDPISGHTALYWYRQSLGQGLEFLIYFQGNSAPDKSGLPSDRFSAERTGGSVSTLTIQRTQQEDSAVYLCASSLDSGGGTQYFGPGTRLLVL.

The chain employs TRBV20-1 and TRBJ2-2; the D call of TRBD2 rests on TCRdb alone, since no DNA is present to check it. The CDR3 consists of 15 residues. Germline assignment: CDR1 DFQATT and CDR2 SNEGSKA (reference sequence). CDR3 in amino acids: CSARLNGGAVGELFF.

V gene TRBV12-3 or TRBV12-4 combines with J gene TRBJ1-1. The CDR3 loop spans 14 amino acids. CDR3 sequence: CASSFSLGNTEAFF.

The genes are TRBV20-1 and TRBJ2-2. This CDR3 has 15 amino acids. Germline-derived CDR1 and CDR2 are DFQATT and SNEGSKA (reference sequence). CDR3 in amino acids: CSARDPRLSTGELFF.